This T cell receptor beta chain appears in the sequencing data of a study of blood T cell repertoires in COVID-19. As for the study in general: The origin of the acute and convalescent COVID-19 samples was the United States, Italy and Spain. Sample material is recorded as cDNA or gDNA derived from T cells, B-cell-depleted T cells, or PBMCs.

The CDR3 sequence is 13 residues long. Trimming pared 5 bases from V and 11 bases from J, leaving 18 bases between. In germline, CDR1 is MDHEN, CDR2 SYDVKM. As originally analysed: Using reference gene primer amplification, nucleated cell counts were estimated. The data were produced by immunoSEQ multiplex PCR, yet TCRdb's version contains in-frame clones alone and is incomplete. V, J and clone size are taken as reported in that table, and D and trimming were inferred from the DNA itself. This sample has nearly 80,000 clones, with 65% to 85% found just once. The TCR sequence derives from a man aged 55-75 years with active or convalescent COVID-19. V usage is TRBV28 and J usage is TRBJ1-1; perhaps TRBD1 as D (5 bases). Sequenced sample: peripheral blood. CDR3 sequence reads: CASSPMLPPGAFF. The DNA of the CDR3 is TGTGCCAGCAGTCCCATGTTGCCACCAGGGGCTTTCTTT.